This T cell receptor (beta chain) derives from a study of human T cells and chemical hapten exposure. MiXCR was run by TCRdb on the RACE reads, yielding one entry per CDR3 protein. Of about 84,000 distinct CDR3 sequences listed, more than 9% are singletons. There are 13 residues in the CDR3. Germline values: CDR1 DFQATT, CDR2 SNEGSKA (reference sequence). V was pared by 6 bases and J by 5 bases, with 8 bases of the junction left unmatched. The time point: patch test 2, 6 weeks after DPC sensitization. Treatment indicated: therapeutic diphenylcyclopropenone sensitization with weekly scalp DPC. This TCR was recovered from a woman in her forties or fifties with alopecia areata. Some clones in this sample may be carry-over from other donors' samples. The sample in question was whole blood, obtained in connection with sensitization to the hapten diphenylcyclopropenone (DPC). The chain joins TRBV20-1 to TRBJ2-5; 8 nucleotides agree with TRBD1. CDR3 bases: TGCAGTGCCACAAGGACAGGGCGGGAGACCCAGTACTTC. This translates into CSATRTGRETQYF.